This TCR beta chain came from a study of T cell clones after liver transplantation. General study points: Low donor cell numbers restricted donor-reactive repertoire measurement in two subjects.

The CDR3 has 17 amino acids. Per the germline V gene, CDR1 is LGHNA and CDR2 is YNFKEQ. V was cut by 0 bases and J by 0 bases, with 12 bases left in between. As regards this clone: Its specificity is unknown.

The assay was immunoSEQ multiplex PCR, and TCRdb's table has in-frame clones only and misses some. The sample carries roughly 20,000 clones, over 80% recorded once. The source material was CD8+ T cells from blood, sampled before liver transplant. This chain joins TRBV4-2 and TRBJ1-5; D not certain. The TCR comes from a human donor who received a liver transplant. The CDR3 DNA follows: TGTGCCAGCAGCCAAGATAGGCGGGTGGATAGCAATCAGCCCCAGCATTTT. Translation: CASSQDRRVDSNQPQHF.